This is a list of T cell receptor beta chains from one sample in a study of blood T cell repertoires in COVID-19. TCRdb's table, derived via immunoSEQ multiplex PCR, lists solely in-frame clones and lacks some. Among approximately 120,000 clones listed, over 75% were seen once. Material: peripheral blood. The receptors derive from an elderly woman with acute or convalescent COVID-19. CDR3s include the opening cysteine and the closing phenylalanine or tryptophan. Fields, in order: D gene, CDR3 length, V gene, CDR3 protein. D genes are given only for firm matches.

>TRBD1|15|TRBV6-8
CASSRTGGEEETQYF
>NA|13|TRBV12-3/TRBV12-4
CASLSRSGNTIYF
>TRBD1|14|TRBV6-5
CASSKRQGVSGYTF
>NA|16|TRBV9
CASSVELVRDTGEAFF
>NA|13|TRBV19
CASSAQEFTEAFF
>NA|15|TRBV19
CASSIMGSSGNTIYF
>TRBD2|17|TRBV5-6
CASSSPTSGGVTDTQYF
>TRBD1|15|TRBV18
CASSPTEGGGNGYTF
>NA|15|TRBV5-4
CASSLGLGSGYGYTF
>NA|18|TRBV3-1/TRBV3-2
CASSQDLSQGESNYGYTF
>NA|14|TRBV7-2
CASSPQTGSYEQYF
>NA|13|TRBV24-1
CATSEPGNQPQHF
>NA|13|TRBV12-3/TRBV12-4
CASSLQENTEAFF
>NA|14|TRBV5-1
CASSPGGDNYGYTF
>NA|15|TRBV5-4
CASSLYLTQRDEQFF
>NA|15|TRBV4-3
CASSQQTGANTEAFF
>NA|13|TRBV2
CASGAGLSYGYTF
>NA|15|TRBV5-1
CASSSEDRPNEKLFF
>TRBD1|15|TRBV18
CASSPDRGRWTEAFF
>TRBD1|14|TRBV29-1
CSAHGQGSTDTQYF
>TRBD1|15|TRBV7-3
CASSPQGPVNTEAFF
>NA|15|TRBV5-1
CASSLSGDSYNEQFF
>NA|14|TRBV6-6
CASTPNGGGYEQYF
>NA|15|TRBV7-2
CASSLAPASSYEQYF
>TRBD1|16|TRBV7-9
CASSLRQGGSGNTIYF
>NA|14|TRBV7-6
CASSLDSSYNEQFF
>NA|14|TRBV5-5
CASSHGGTSPEAFF
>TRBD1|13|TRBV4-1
CASSQDDRVEQYF
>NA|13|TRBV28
CASSSNINYGYTF
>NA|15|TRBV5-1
CASSSTGTSYNEQFF
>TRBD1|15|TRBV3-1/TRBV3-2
CARLNPPGQKNIQYF